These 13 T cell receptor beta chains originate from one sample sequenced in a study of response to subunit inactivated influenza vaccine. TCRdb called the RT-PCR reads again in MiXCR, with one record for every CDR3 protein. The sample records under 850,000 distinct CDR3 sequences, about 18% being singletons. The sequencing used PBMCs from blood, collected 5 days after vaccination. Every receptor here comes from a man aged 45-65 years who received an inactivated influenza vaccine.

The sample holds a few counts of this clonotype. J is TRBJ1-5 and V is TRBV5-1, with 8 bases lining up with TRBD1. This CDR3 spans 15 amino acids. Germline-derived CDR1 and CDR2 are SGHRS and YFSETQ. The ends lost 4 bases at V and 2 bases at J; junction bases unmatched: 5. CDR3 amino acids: CASSETGEGNQPQHF. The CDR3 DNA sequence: TGCGCCAGCAGCGAGACAGGGGAGGGCAATCAGCCCCAGCATTTT.

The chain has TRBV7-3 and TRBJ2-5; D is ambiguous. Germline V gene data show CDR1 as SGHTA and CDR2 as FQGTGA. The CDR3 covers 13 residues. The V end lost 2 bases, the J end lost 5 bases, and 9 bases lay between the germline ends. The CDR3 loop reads CASSLYQGETQYF. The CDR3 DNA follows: TGTGCCAGCAGCTTATATCAAGGGGAGACCCAGTACTTC.

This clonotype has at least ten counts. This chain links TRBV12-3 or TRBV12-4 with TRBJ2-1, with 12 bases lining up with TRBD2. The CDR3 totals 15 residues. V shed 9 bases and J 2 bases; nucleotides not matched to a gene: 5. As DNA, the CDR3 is TGTGCCAGTAGATCTAGCGGGGGGGCCTACAATGAGCAGTTCTTC. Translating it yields CASRSSGGAYNEQFF.

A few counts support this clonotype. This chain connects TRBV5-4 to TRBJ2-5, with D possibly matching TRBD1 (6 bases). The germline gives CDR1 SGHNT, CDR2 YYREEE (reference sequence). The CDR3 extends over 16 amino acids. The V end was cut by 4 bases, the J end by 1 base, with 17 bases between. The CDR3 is CASSLRQNRVQETQYF. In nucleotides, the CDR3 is TGTGCCAGCAGCCTCAGGCAGAACAGGGTCCAAGAGACCCAGTACTTC.

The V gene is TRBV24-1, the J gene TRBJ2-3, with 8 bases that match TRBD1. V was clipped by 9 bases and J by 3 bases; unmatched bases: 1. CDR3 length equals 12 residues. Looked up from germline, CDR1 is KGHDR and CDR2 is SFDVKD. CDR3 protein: CATGTGTDTQYF. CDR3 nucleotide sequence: TGTGCCACCGGGACAGGTACAGATACGCAGTATTTT.

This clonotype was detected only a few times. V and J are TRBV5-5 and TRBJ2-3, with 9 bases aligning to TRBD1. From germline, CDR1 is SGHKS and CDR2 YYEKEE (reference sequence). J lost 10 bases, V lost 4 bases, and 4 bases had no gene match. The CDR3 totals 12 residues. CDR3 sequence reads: CASSRDREAQYF. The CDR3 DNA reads TGTGCCAGCAGCCGGGACAGGGAGGCGCAGTATTTT.

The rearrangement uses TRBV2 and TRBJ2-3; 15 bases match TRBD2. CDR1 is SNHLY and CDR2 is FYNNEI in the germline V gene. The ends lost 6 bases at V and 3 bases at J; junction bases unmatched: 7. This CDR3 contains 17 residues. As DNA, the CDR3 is TGTGCCAGCAGGAAAGGGACTAGCGGGAGGAGGACAGATACGCAGTATTTT. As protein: CASRKGTSGRRTDTQYF.

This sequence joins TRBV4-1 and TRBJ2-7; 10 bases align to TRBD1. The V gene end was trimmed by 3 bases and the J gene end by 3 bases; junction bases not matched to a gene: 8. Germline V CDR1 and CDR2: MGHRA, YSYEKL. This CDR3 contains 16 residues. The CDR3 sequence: CASSQRRQGALYEQYF. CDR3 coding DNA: TGCGCCAGCAGCCAGCGACGACAGGGGGCCCTCTACGAGCAGTACTTC.

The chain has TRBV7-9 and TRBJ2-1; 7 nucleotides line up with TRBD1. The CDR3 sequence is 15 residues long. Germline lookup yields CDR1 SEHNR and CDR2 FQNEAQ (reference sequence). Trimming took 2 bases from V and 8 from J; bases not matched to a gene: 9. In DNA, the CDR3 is TGTGCCAGCAGCTTATCGCAGCTAGGACAGGATGAGCAGTTCTTC. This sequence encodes CASSLSQLGQDEQFF.

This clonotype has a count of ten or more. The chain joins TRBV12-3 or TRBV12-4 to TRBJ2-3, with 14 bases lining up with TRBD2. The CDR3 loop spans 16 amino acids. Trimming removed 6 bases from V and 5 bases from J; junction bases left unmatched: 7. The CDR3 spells CASSRGLAGGRDTQYF. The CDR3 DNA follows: TGTGCCAGCAGCCGCGGACTAGCGGGAGGAAGAGATACGCAGTATTTT.

CDR3 DNA: TGCAGCGTTGAGGTAGCGGGGGGGACAGATACGCAGTATTTT. Translated: CSVEVAGGTDTQYF. V usage is TRBV29-1 and J usage is TRBJ2-3; 11 nucleotides match TRBD2. The germline CDR1 and CDR2 sequences are SQVTM and ANQGSEA. V lost 3 bases to trimming and J lost 3 bases; unmatched junction nucleotides: 2. The CDR3 sequence is 14 residues long.

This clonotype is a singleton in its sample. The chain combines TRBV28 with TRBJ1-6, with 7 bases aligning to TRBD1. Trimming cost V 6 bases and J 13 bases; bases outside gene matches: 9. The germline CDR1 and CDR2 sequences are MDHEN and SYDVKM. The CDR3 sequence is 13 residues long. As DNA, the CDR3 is TGTGCCAGCAGAGGGGGCGGTTTTCCGCCCCTCCACTTT. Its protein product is CASRGGGFPPLHF.

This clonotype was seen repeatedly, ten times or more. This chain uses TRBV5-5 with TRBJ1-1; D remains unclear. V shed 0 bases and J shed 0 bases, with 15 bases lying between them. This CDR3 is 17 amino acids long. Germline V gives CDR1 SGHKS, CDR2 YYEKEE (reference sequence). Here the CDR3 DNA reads TGTGCCAGCAGCTTGGCCCTATCCAATCTGCTGAACACTGAAGCTTTCTTT. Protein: CASSLALSNLLNTEAFF.